The clone carrying this T cell receptor (beta chain) showed up just a few times. Its antigen is not identified. This sample stems from a study of T cell repertoires in cytomegalovirus infection. Overall study context: Both CMV infection and a matching HLA type were indicated by public TCR beta signatures.

TCRdb called the reads again in MiXCR, with one record for every CDR3 protein. The data contain 250,000 to 300,000 distinct CDR3 sequences, roughly 26% of them seen just once; the ten biggest clones take up approximately 15%. Study observations and caveats: Within the response measured ex vivo, HLA-C-restricted CMV-specific TCR beta clonotypes were dominant.

Germline V gene sequence: CDR1 SGHVS, CDR2 FQNEAQ. Trimming stripped 1 base from V and 3 bases from J, with 7 bases between. This CDR3 contains 14 residues. The sample taken for sequencing was PBMCs. The V gene is TRBV7-8, the J gene TRBJ1-5; D is unclear. The TCR originated in a human donor in good health (CMV status not recorded). Some clones in this sample may be carry-over from other donors' samples. CDR3: CASSLGVHNQPQHF. The CDR3 coding sequence is TGTGCCAGCAGCTTAGGGGTGCACAATCAGCCCCAGCATTTT.